Below are 13 T cell receptor beta chains sequenced from a single sample in a study of blood T cell repertoires in COVID-19. Method: immunoSEQ multiplex PCR; TCRdb's copy keeps in-frame clones and lacks some. The table records about 120,000 clones, about 88% of them present only once. The sequencing sample was made of peripheral blood. Receptors were obtained from a man in his fifties or sixties with COVID-19, enrolled during active disease.

This chain connects TRBV6-5 to TRBJ2-5; TRBD2 matches at 7 bases. Germline loops: CDR1 MNHEY, CDR2 SVGAGI. The J segment lost 0 bases and the V segment lost 5 bases, leaving 6 bases of the junction unmatched. The CDR3 covers 15 residues. The CDR3 coding sequence is TGTGCCAGCAGTATGGGAGGGATAGACCAAGAGACCCAGTACTTC. Its translation is CASSMGGIDQETQYF.

The chain uses TRBV19 and TRBJ2-1; 10 bases are shared with TRBD1. After removal of 6 bases from V and 4 bases from J, the junction contained 9 bases not matched to a gene. The CDR3 covers 16 residues. From germline, CDR1 is LNHDA and CDR2 SQIVND (reference sequence). CDR3 DNA: TGTGCCAGTAGCCCTCCGGGGACAGGGGTGTACAATGAGCAGTTCTTC. Its translation: CASSPPGTGVYNEQFF. The full variable domain, rest sourced from reference TRBV19 and TRBJ2-1, is DGGITQSPKYLFRKEGQNVTLSCEQNLNHDAMYWYRQDPGQGLRLIYYSQIVNDFQKGDIAEGYSVSREKKESFPLTVTSAQKNPTAFYLCASSPPGTGVYNEQFFGPGTRLTVL.

The chain is built from TRBV30 and TRBJ1-5; 8 nucleotides align to TRBD1. CDR1 is GTSNPN, CDR2 SVGIG, per germline (reference sequence). The V gene end was trimmed by 2 bases and the J gene end by 0 bases; junction bases not matched to a gene: 9. CDR3 length: 17 residues. This CDR3 is CAWSQKDRDVSNQPQHF. CDR3 DNA sequence: TGTGCCTGGAGTCAAAAGGACAGGGACGTTAGCAATCAGCCCCAGCATTTT.

DNA of the CDR3: TGCGCCAGCAGCCCTATCTCCGGGACAGGGGGCTATGGCTACACCTTC. It encodes CASSPISGTGGYGYTF. The chain has TRBV5-1 and TRBJ1-2; 11 bases match TRBD1. V gave up 4 bases and J gave up 4 bases; unmatched junction bases: 9. The germline CDR1 and CDR2 sequences are SGHRS and YFSETQ. This CDR3 is 16 amino acids long.

This chain joins TRBV5-1 and TRBJ2-7, with 7 bases fitting TRBD1. V shed 3 bases, J shed 7 bases, and the junction held 10 bases outside the gene matches. The CDR3 consists of 14 residues. The germline CDR1 and CDR2 sequences are SGHRS and YFSETQ. Written as DNA, the CDR3 is TGCGCCAGCAGCTCCGGAGACAGGGATGGGGAGCAGTACTTC. Protein product: CASSSGDRDGEQYF.

The V call is TRBV4-2, the J call TRBJ1-2; D is ambiguous. With 1 base removed from V and 8 bases from J, the gap between germline ends came to 17 bases. This CDR3 region has 15 residues. Germline assignment: CDR1 LGHNA and CDR2 YNFKEQ. CDR3 sequence reads: CASSQAPGAKRGYTF. For the CDR3, the DNA is TGTGCCAGCAGCCAAGCTCCAGGCGCCAAAAGAGGCTACACCTTC.

The table lists this clone with a count of one. The rearrangement joins TRBV7-2 to TRBJ1-4; D perhaps matches TRBD1 (5 bases). CDR1 is SGHTA and CDR2 is FQGNSA in the germline V gene. The ends were cut back, 1 base at V and 8 bases at J, with 14 bases in the middle. The CDR3 consists of 15 residues. The CDR3 spells CASSLVGGEREKLFF. CDR3 bases: TGTGCCAGCAGCTTAGTCGGGGGAGAACGGGAAAAACTGTTTTTT. Based on the CDR3 plus reference TRBV7-2 and TRBJ1-4, the full variable domain is GAGVSQSPSNKVTEKGKDVELRCDPISGHTALYWYRQSLGQGLEFLIYFQGNSAPDKSGLPSDRFSAERTGGSVSTLTIQRTQQEDSAVYLCASSLVGGEREKLFFGSGTQLSVL.

CDR3 DNA sequence: TGTGCCAGCAGCTTGGATTGGGGGGGTCCAGATACGCAGTATTTT. Protein sequence: CASSLDWGGPDTQYF. This chain links TRBV5-4 with TRBJ2-3; 7 bases align to TRBD2. There are 15 residues in the CDR3. Germline lookup yields CDR1 SGHNT and CDR2 YYREEE (reference sequence). The ends lost 0 bases at V and 4 bases at J; junction bases unmatched: 5.

The chain carries TRBV7-9 and TRBJ2-7; 9 nucleotides line up with TRBD2. The V and J ends lost 4 bases and 3 bases, in that order; junction bases with no gene match: 7. The CDR3 is 15 residues long. Germline assignment: CDR1 SEHNR and CDR2 FQNEAQ (reference sequence). This CDR3 reads CASSSGTSSFYEQYF. The CDR3, as DNA: TGTGCCAGCAGCTCCGGGACTAGCAGCTTCTACGAGCAGTACTTC.

The CDR3 reads CASTEQKTSNQPQHF. In DNA form, the CDR3 reads TGTGCCAGTACTGAACAGAAAACTAGCAATCAGCCCCAGCATTTT. The chain uses TRBV19 and TRBJ1-5; no definite D call. Germline CDR1 is LNHDA and CDR2 is SQIVND (reference sequence). The V end was cut by 7 bases, the J end by 0 bases, with 13 bases between. The CDR3 consists of 15 residues.

DNA for the CDR3: TGTGCCAGCAGCGCAAGGGGGGATACGCAGTATTTT. Amino acids: CASSARGDTQYF. The chain couples TRBV5-4 to TRBJ2-3; the D gene is possibly TRBD1 (6 bases). Germline CDR1 SGHNT, CDR2 YYREEE (reference sequence). The CDR3 contains 12 residues. V dropped 4 bases and J dropped 6 bases, with 9 bases sitting between them.

The genes are TRBV19 and TRBJ1-2; D perhaps matches TRBD1 (5 bases). Trimming left V 8 bases short and J 4 bases short, with 14 bases between. In germline, CDR1 is LNHDA, CDR2 SQIVND (reference sequence). CDR3 length: 13 residues. The CDR3 protein is CASRTGTGYGYTF. CDR3 nucleotides: TGTGCCAGTCGCACCGGGACTGGCTATGGCTACACCTTC.

This sequence joins TRBV7-8 and TRBJ1-6, with D possibly being TRBD1 (6 bases). Germline lookup yields CDR1 SGHVS and CDR2 FQNEAQ. Deletions cut 2 bases from V and 10 bases from J, with 12 bases between. The CDR3 has 14 amino acids. The CDR3 protein is CASSLSRGVSPLHF. The CDR3, as DNA: TGTGCCAGCAGCTTAAGCAGGGGTGTCTCACCCCTCCACTTT.